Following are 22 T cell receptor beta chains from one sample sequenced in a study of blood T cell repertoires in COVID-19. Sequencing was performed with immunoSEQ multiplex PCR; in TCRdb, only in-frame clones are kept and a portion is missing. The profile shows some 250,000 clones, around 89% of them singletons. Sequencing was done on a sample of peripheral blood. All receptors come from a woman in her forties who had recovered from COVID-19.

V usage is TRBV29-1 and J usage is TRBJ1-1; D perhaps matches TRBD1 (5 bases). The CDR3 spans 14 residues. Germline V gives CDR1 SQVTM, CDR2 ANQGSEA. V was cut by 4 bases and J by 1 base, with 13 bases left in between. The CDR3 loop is CSVAFQGRNTEAFF. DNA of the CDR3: TGCAGCGTTGCGTTCCAGGGAAGGAACACTGAAGCTTTCTTT.

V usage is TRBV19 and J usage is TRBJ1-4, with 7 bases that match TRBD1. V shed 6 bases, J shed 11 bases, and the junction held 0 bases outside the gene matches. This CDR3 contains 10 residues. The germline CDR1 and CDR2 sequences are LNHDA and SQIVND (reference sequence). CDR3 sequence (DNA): TGTGCCAGTAGACAGGGGAAACTGTTTTTT. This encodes CASRQGKLFF.

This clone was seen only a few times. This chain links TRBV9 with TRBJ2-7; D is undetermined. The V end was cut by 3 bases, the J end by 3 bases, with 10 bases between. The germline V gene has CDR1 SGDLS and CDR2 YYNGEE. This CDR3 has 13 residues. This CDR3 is CASSGGGLYEQYF. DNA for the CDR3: TGTGCCAGCAGCGGCGGCGGCCTCTACGAGCAGTACTTC.

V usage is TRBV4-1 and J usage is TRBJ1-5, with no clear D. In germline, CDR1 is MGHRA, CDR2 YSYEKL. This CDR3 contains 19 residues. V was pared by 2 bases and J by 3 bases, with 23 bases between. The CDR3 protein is CASSQSGVGGPLANQPQHF. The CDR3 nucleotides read TGCGCCAGCAGCCAAAGCGGGGTTGGAGGGCCGCTCGCCAATCAGCCCCAGCATTTT.

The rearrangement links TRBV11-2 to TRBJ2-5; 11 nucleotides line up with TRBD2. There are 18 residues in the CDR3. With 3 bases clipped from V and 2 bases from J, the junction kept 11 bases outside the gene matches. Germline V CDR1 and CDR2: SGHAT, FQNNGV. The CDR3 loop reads CASSLGWGGLAVQETQYF. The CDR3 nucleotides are TGTGCCAGCAGCTTGGGTTGGGGGGGACTAGCGGTACAAGAGACCCAGTACTTC.

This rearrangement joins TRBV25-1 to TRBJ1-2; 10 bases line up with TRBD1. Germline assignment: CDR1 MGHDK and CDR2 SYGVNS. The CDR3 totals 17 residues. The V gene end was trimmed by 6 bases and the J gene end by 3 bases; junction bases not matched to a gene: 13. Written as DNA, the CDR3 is TGTGCCAGCAGGGGTCCCCGGGACAGGGGCCGGGACTATGGCTACACCTTC. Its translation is CASRGPRDRGRDYGYTF.

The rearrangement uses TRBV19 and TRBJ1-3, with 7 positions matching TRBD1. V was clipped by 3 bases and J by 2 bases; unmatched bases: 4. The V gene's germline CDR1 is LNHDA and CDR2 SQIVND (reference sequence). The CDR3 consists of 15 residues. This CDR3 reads CASSIRGAPGNTIYF. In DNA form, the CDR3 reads TGTGCCAGTAGTATCAGGGGGGCCCCTGGAAACACCATATATTTT.

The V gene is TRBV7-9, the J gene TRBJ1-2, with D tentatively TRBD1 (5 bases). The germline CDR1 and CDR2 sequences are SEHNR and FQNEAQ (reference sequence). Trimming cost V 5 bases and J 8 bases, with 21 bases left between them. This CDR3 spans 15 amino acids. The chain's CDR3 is CASSLTQVPYRGYTF. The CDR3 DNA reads TGTGCCAGCAGCCTGACACAGGTCCCCTATAGGGGCTACACCTTC.

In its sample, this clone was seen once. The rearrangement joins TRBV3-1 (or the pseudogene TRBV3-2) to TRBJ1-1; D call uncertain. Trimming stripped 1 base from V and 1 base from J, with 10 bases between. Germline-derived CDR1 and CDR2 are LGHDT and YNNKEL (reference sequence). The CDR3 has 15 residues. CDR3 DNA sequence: TGTGCCAGCAGCCAAGGGGCCCTCAAGAACACTGAAGCTTTCTTT. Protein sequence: CASSQGALKNTEAFF.

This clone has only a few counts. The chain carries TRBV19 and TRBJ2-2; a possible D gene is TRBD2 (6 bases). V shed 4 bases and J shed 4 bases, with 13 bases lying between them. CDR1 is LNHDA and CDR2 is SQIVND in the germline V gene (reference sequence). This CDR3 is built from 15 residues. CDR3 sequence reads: CASSTPGLITGELFF. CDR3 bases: TGTGCCAGTAGTACCCCGGGACTGATCACCGGGGAGCTGTTTTTT. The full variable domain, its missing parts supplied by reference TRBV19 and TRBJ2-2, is DGGITQSPKYLFRKEGQNVTLSCEQNLNHDAMYWYRQDPGQGLRLIYYSQIVNDFQKGDIAEGYSVSREKKESFPLTVTSAQKNPTAFYLCASSTPGLITGELFFGEGSRLTVL.

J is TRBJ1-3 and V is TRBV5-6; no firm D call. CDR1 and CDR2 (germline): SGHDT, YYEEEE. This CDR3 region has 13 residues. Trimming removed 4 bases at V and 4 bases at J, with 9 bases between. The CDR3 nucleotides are TGTGCCAGCAGCCCAAGAGGCGGAAACACCATATATTTT. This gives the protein CASSPRGGNTIYF.

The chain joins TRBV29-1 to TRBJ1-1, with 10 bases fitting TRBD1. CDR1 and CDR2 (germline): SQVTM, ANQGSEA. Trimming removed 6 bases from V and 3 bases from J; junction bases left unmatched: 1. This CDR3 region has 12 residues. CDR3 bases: TGCAGCGTCGGGACAGGGGACACTGAAGCTTTCTTT. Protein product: CSVGTGDTEAFF.

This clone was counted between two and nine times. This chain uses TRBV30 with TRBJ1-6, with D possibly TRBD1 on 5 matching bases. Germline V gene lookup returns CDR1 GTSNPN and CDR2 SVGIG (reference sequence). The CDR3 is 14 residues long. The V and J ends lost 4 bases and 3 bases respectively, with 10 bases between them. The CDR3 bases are TGTGCCTGGAACCAGGGTATCTATAATTCACCCCTCCACTTT. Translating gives CAWNQGIYNSPLHF.

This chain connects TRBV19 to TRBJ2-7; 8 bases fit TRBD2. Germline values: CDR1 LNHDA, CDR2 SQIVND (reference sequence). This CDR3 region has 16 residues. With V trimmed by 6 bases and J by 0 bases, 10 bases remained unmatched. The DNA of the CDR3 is TGTGCCAGTAGCCCAACGGGGGGGGGCTTCTCCTACGAGCAGTACTTC. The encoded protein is CASSPTGGGFSYEQYF.

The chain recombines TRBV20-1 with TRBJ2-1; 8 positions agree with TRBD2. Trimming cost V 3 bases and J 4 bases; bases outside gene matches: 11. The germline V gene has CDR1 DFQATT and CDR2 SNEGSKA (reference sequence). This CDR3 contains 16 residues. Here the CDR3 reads CSASFLAGGTYNEQFF. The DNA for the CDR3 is TGCAGTGCTAGTTTCTTGGCGGGAGGCACATACAATGAGCAGTTCTTC.

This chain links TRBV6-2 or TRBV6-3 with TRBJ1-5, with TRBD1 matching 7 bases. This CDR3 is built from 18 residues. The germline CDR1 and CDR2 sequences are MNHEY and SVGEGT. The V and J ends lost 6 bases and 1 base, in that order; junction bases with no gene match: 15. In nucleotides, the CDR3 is TGTGCCAGCAGCCCAGGGCCCTGGGCGACAGGGAGCAATCAGCCCCAGCATTTT. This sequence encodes CASSPGPWATGSNQPQHF.

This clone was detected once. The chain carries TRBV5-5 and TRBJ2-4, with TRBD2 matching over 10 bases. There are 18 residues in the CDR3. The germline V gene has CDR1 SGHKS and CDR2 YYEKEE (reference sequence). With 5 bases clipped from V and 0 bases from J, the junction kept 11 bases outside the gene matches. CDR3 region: CASRPWTSGHLAKNIQYF. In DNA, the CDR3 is TGTGCCAGCAGGCCGTGGACTAGCGGCCACCTAGCCAAAAACATTCAGTACTTC.

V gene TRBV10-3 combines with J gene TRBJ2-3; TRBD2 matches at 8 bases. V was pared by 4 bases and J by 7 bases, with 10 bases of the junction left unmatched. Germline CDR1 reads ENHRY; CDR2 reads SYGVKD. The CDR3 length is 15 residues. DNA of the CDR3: TGTGCCATCAGTGGTGTGGCGGGAGGAAGGAATACGCAGTATTTT. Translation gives CAISGVAGGRNTQYF.

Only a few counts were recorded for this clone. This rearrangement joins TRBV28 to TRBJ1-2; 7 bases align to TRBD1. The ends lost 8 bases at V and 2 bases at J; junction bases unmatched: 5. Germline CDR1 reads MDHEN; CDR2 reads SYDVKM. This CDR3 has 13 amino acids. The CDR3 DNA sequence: TGTGCCAGCGGAGAACAGGGGAACTATGGCTACACCTTC. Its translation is CASGEQGNYGYTF.

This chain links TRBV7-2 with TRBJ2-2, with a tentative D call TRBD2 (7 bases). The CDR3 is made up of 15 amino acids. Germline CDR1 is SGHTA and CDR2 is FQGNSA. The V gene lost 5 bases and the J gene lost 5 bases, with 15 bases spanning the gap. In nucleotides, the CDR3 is TGTGCCAGCAGCCGGGGGGCGGCGGGGACCGGGGAGCTGTTTTTT. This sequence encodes CASSRGAAGTGELFF.

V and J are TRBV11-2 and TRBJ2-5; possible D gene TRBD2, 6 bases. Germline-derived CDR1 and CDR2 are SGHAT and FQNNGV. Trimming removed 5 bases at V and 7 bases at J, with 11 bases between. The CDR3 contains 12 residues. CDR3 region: CASSTLGGTQYF. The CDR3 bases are TGTGCCAGCAGCACCCTGGGGGGGACCCAGTACTTC.

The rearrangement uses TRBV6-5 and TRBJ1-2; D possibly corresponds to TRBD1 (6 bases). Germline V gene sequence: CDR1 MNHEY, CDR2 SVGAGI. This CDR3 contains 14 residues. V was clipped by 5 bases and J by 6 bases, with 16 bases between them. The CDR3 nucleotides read TGTGCCAGCAGTCAGGGGTATCGGCGAAATGGCTACACCTTC. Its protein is CASSQGYRRNGYTF.